This TCR beta chain appears in the sequencing data of a study of a mutant IDH1 vaccine in newly diagnosed glioma. The repertoire was sequenced with immunoSEQ multiplex PCR; TCRdb's copy has only in-frame clones and lacks some. Among some 23,000 clones listed, 93% were seen once. As for time point: baseline, week 1 (first vaccination visit). Treatment reported: pre-vaccination baseline after standard-of-care therapy. Comments on this clone: This same CDR3 is encoded by further DNA sequences in the sample.

The germline V gene has CDR1 SGHRS and CDR2 YFSETQ. The CDR3 covers 15 residues. Trimming shortened V by 0 bases and J by 0 bases, and 8 bases separated the two germline ends. The chain joins TRBV5-1 to TRBJ2-3; D call uncertain. This TCR was recovered from a man aged 35 to 55 with glioma. The source was PBMCs, collected from a glioma patient treated with radiotherapy, temozolomide or both. CDR3 sequence: CASSLGATSTDTQYF. CDR3 nucleotide sequence: TGCGCCAGCAGCTTGGGGGCGACTAGCACAGATACGCAGTATTTT. The variable domain in full, with the rest retrieved from reference TRBV5-1 and TRBJ2-3, is KAGVTQTPRYLIKTRGQQVTLSCSPISGHRSVSWYQQTPGQGLQFLFEYFSETQRNKGNFPGRFSGRQFSNSRSEMNVSTLELGDSALYLCASSLGATSTDTQYFGPGTRLTVL.